This T cell receptor (beta chain) is from a study of T cell responses to AZD1222 COVID-19 vaccine. Findings of the study overall: Donors were largely white British and mainly female; clonal diversity was possibly underestimated.

TCRdb's copy holds only in-frame clones and misses some; the assay was immunoSEQ multiplex PCR. Altogether under 150,000 clones are present, around 89% being singletons, with the ten largest covering roughly 6.7%. On this clone itself: What it binds is not known.

With V trimmed by 5 bases and J by 3 bases, 10 bases remained unmatched. CDR3 length equals 15 residues. CDR1 and CDR2 from the germline V gene are SGHTA and FQGNSA. The chain combines TRBV7-2 with TRBJ2-7, with 7 bases lining up with TRBD1. The input for sequencing was peripheral blood, taken 28 days after the second AZD1222 dose. The receptor was derived from an adult who received the AZD1222 COVID-19 vaccine. The CDR3 spells CASSADRVQVYEQYF. The CDR3 DNA reads TGTGCCAGCAGCGCAGACAGGGTCCAGGTCTACGAGCAGTACTTC.